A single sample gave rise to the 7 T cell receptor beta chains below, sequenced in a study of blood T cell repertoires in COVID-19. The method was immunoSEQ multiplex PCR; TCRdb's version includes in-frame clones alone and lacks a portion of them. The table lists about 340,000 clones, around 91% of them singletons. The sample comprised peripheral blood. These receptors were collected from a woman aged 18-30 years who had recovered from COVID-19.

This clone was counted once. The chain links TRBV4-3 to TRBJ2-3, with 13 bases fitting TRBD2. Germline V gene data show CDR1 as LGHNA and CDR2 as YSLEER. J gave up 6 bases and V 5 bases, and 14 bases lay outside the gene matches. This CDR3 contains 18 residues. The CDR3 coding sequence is TGCGCCAGCAGCACCCCGACTAGCGGGAGGACTCGGGTGGATACGCAGTATTTT. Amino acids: CASSTPTSGRTRVDTQYF.

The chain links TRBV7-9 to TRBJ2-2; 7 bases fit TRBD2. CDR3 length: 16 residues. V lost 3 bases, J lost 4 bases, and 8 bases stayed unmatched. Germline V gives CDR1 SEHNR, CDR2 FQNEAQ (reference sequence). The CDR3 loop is CASSFRAGATTGELFF. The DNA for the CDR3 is TGTGCCAGCAGCTTTCGGGCGGGAGCTACCACCGGGGAGCTGTTTTTT.

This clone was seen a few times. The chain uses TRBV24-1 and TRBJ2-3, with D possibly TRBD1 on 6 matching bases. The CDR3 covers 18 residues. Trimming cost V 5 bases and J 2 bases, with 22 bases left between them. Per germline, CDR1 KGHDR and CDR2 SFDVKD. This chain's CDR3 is CATSGQSLRDTNTDTQYF. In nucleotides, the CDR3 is TGTGCCACCAGTGGTCAGTCGTTAAGGGACACAAACACAGATACGCAGTATTTT.

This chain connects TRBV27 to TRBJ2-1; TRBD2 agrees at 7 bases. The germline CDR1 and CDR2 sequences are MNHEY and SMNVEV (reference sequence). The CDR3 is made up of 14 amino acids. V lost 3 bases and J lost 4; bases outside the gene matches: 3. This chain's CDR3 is CASSLGGIYNEQFF. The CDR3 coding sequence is TGTGCCAGCAGTTTGGGGGGGATTTACAATGAGCAGTTCTTC.

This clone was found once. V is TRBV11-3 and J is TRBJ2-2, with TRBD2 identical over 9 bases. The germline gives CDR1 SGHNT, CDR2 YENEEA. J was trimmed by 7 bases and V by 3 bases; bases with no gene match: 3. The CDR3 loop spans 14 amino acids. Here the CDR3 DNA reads TGTGCCAGCAGCTTTTTGCGGGAGGGCGGGGAGCTGTTTTTT. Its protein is CASSFLREGGELFF. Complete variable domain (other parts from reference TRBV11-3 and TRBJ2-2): EAGVVQSPRYKIIEKKQPVAFWCNPISGHNTLYWYLQNLGQGPELLIRYENEEAVDDSQLPKDRFSAERLKGVDSTLKIQPAELGDSAVYLCASSFLREGGELFFGEGSRLTVL.

CDR3 in amino acids: CASSLRSGKYNEQFF. The CDR3 region has the DNA TGTGCCAGTAGTTTGCGGAGCGGGAAGTACAATGAGCAGTTCTTC. The rearrangement links TRBV19 to TRBJ2-1; 7 bases line up with TRBD2. From germline, CDR1 is LNHDA and CDR2 SQIVND (reference sequence). J lost 4 bases, V lost 5 bases, and 8 bases had no gene match. There are 15 residues in the CDR3.

The CDR3 DNA follows: TGTGCCTGGAGGGCCCCGGGAGCAGATACGCAGTATTTT. Translation: CAWRAPGADTQYF. This chain uses TRBV30 with TRBJ2-3; D may be TRBD2 (6 bases). The CDR3 contains 13 residues. Germline V gives CDR1 GTSNPN, CDR2 SVGIG (reference sequence). V was cut by 3 bases and J by 4 bases, with 11 bases left in between.